This is a list of T cell receptor beta chains from one sample in a study of cytomegalovirus exposure and HLA in healthy donors. Some clones are missing from TCRdb's copy, which holds only in-frame ones; the method was immunoSEQ multiplex PCR. The sample has 150,000 to 200,000 clones, roughly four fifths seen once; the top ten hold around 2%. The source material was PBMCs. The receptors stem from a woman aged 18-29 years in good health and CMV-seropositive. CDR3s include the opening cysteine and the closing phenylalanine or tryptophan. D genes are given only for firm matches. Clone size is given for some rows only: seen once, a few or many times, or a class if the clone is expanded.

TRBJ2-1,NA,TRBV7-9,NA,CASSLPGNEQFF,TGTGCCAGCAGCTTACCGGGTAATGAGCAGTTCTTC
TRBJ2-7,medium-sized,TRBV6-1,NA,CASTHYEQYF,TGTGCCAGCACCCACTACGAGCAGTACTTC
TRBJ1-2,few,TRBV15,NA,CATSRDRVEGEMYGYTF,TGTGCCACCAGCAGAGATCGGGTCGAGGGGGAGATGTATGGCTACACCTTC
TRBJ1-1,NA,TRBV7-9,NA,CASSHTGPGDTEAFF,TGTGCCAGCAGCCATACAGGGCCTGGGGACACTGAAGCTTTCTTT
TRBJ1-1,NA,TRBV28,TRBD1,CASSPLDRATEAFF,TGTGCCAGCAGTCCATTGGACAGGGCCACTGAAGCTTTCTTT
TRBJ1-1,NA,TRBV5-1,TRBD1,CASSLKGGGETEAFF,TGCGCCAGCAGCCTAAAAGGGGGCGGAGAAACTGAAGCTTTCTTT
TRBJ2-3,few,TRBV7-2,TRBD2,CASSSNLLAGGLRDTQYF,TGTGCCAGCAGCTCTAATCTTCTAGCGGGGGGGCTTAGAGATACGCAGTATTTT
TRBJ2-3,NA,TRBV5-1,TRBD2,CASSLGAGGPDTQYF,TGCGCCAGCAGCTTGGGAGCGGGGGGGCCAGATACGCAGTATTTT
TRBJ2-6,few,TRBV13,TRBD1,CASSSPPPPGQGSGANVLTF,TGTGCCAGCAGCTCACCCCCTCCTCCGGGACAGGGTTCCGGGGCCAACGTCCTGACTTTC
TRBJ2-6,once,TRBV5-1,NA,CASSWTSGANVLTF,TGCGCCAGCAGCTGGACTTCTGGGGCCAACGTCCTGACTTTC
TRBJ2-1,few,TRBV7-8,NA,CASSSSSSYNEQFF,TGTGCCAGCAGCTCCTCTAGCTCCTACAATGAGCAGTTCTTC
TRBJ2-3,NA,TRBV6-6,NA,CASSYRGEGDTQYF,TGTGCCAGCAGTTACCGGGGTGAGGGAGATACGCAGTATTTT
TRBJ2-3,NA,TRBV5-4,NA,CASSLTSTDTQYF,TGTGCCAGCAGCCTTACAAGCACAGATACGCAGTATTTT
TRBJ1-2,NA,TRBV6-1,NA,CASSEVSELFGYTF,TGTGCCAGCAGTGAAGTGAGTGAGCTCTTTGGCTACACCTTC
TRBJ2-3,NA,TRBV11-1,NA,CASSQLDLSSTDTQYF,TGTGCCAGCAGCCAACTCGATCTTTCAAGCACAGATACGCAGTATTTT
TRBJ1-1,once,TRBV2,NA,CASSLSTANTEAFF,TGTGCCAGCAGTTTGTCCACAGCTAACACTGAAGCTTTCTTT
TRBJ1-2,NA,TRBV6-5,NA,CASSYGGAAKNHGYTF,TGTGCCAGCAGTTATGGGGGGGCCGCCAAGAACCATGGCTACACCTTC
TRBJ2-1,NA,TRBV4-3,TRBD2,CASSQEAGGSYNEQFF,TGCGCCAGCAGCCAAGAAGCGGGGGGTTCTTACAATGAGCAGTTCTTC
TRBJ2-2,NA,TRBV11-3,NA,CASSTRLNTGELFF,TGTGCCAGCAGCACCAGGCTCAACACCGGGGAGCTGTTTTTT
TRBJ2-5,NA,TRBV9,TRBD2,CASSLWTSGGLATQYF,TGTGCCAGCAGCCTTTGGACTAGCGGGGGGTTAGCGACCCAGTACTTC
TRBJ2-1,NA,TRBV5-1,TRBD2,CASSLGAGTSGGTWNEQFF,TGCGCCAGCAGCTTGGGGGCCGGGACTAGCGGGGGGACGTGGAATGAGCAGTTCTTC
TRBJ1-4,NA,TRBV6-5,NA,CASSRDTATNEKLFF,TGTGCCAGCAGTAGGGACACTGCAACTAATGAAAAACTGTTTTTT
TRBJ1-2,NA,TRBV28,NA,CASSLDEGGGYTF,TGTGCCAGCAGTTTGGACGAAGGAGGCGGCTACACCTTC
TRBJ1-4,NA,TRBV25-1,NA,CASSYTENEKLFF,TGTGCCAGCAGTTATACAGAGAATGAAAAACTGTTTTTT
TRBJ1-2,few,TRBV18,NA,CASSPAGSSYGYTF,TGTGCCAGCTCACCGGCCGGGTCCTCCTATGGCTACACCTTC
TRBJ1-1,few,TRBV7-9,NA,CASSRRGYTEAFF,TGTGCCAGCAGCCGACGGGGGTACACTGAAGCTTTCTTT
TRBJ1-4,NA,TRBV6-1,NA,CASSEARPGTLNEKLFF,TGTGCCAGCAGTGAAGCAAGACCCGGGACACTAAATGAAAAACTGTTTTTT
TRBJ1-4,NA,TRBV18,NA,CASSPARQANEKLFF,TGTGCCAGCTCACCAGCGAGACAGGCTAATGAAAAACTGTTTTTT
TRBJ1-6,NA,TRBV4-1,NA,CASSQEGRERYWSPLHF,TGCGCCAGCAGCCAAGAAGGTAGGGAGAGGTATTGGTCACCCCTCCACTTT
TRBJ1-1,NA,TRBV4-2,NA,CASSQGLSGGTEAFF,TGTGCCAGCAGCCAAGGTCTGAGCGGGGGGACTGAAGCTTTCTTT
TRBJ1-1,NA,TRBV18,NA,CASSRDSNTEAFF,TGTGCCAGCTCACGGGACTCGAACACTGAAGCTTTCTTT
TRBJ1-2,few,TRBV28,NA,CASSLGGQGFGYTF,TGTGCCAGCAGTTTGGGTGGGCAGGGGTTTGGCTACACCTTC
TRBJ2-3,NA,TRBV27,TRBD2,CATRGSPHTQYF,TGTGCCACCCGCGGGAGCCCTCATACGCAGTATTTT
TRBJ2-3,NA,TRBV4-3,TRBD2,CASSQDISGRTDTQYF,TGCGCCAGCAGCCAAGATATTAGCGGGCGCACAGATACGCAGTATTTT
TRBJ1-2,NA,TRBV27,TRBD1,CASSSGQGIYGYTF,TGTGCCAGCAGTTCCGGACAGGGGATCTATGGCTACACCTTC
TRBJ1-2,NA,TRBV28,NA,CASSLPPNRGYTF,TGTGCCAGCAGTTTACCCCCCAATAGAGGCTACACCTTC
TRBJ1-2,NA,TRBV27,TRBD1,CASSLGQGGYGYTF,TGTGCCAGCAGCTTAGGACAGGGGGGCTATGGCTACACCTTC
TRBJ2-1,NA,TRBV7-3,NA,CASSLTPRGATYNEQFF,TGTGCCAGCAGCTTAACGCCTCGCGGGGCAACCTACAATGAGCAGTTCTTC
TRBJ1-2,NA,TRBV5-4,NA,CASSLTSRGYTF,TGTGCCAGCAGCCTGACTTCAAGGGGCTACACCTTC
TRBJ1-1,few,TRBV6-1,TRBD1,CASSDRVALNTEAFF,TGTGCCAGCAGCGACAGGGTTGCGTTGAACACTGAAGCTTTCTTT